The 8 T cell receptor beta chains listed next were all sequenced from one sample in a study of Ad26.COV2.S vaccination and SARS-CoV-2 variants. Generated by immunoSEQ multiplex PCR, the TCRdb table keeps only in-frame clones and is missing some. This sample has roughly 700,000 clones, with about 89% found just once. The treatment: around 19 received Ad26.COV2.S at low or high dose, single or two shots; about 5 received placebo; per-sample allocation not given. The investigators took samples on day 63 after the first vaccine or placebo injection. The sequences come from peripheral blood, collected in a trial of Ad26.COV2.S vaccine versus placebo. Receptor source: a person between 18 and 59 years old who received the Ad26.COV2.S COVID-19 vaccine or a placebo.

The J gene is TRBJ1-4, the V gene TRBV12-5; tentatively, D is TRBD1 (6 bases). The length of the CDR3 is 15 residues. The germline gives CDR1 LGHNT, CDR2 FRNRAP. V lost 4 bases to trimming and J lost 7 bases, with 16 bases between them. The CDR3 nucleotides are TGTGCTAGTGGTTCGGGGTGGGGGGCGATTGAAAAACTGTTTTTT. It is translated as CASGSGWGAIEKLFF.

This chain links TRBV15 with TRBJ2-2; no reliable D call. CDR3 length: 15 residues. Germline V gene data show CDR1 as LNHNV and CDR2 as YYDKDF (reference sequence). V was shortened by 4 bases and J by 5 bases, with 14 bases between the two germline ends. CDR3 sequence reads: CATSNFAPATGELFF. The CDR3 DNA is TGTGCCACCAGCAATTTCGCCCCAGCAACCGGGGAGCTGTTTTTT. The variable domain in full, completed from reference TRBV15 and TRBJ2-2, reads DAMVIQNPRYQVTQFGKPVTLSCSQTLNHNVMYWYQQKSSQAPKLLFHYYDKDFNNEADTPDNFQSRRPNTSFCFLDIRSPGLGDTAMYLCATSNFAPATGELFFGEGSRLTVL.

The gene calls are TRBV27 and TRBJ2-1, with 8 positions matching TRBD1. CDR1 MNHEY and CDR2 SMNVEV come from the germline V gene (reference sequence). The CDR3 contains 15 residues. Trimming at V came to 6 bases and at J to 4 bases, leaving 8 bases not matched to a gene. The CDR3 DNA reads TGTGCCAGCAGCCTAACAGGGGGTTTGTACAATGAGCAGTTCTTC. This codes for CASSLTGGLYNEQFF.

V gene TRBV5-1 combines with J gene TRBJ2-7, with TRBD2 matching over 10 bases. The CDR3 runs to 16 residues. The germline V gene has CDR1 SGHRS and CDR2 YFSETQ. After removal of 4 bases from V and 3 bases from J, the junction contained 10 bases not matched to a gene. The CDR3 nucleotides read TGCGCCAGCAGCGAAGCGGGAGGGCAAACCCTCTACGAGCAGTACTTC. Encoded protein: CASSEAGGQTLYEQYF.

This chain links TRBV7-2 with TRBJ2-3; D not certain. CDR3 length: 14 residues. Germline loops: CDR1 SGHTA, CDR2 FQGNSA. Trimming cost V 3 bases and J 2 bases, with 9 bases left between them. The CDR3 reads CASSFKLTTDTQYF. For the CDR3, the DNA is TGTGCCAGCAGCTTCAAACTAACCACAGATACGCAGTATTTT.

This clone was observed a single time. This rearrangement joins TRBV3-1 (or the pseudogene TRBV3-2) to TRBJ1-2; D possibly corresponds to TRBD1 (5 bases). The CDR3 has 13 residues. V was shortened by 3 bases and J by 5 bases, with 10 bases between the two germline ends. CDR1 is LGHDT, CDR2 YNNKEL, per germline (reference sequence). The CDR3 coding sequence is TGTGCCAGCAGCCACTCACAGGTTTATGGCTACACCTTC. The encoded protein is CASSHSQVYGYTF.

The CDR3 sequence: CASTVKEGKADTQYF. CDR3 nucleotides: TGTGCCAGTACCGTGAAGGAAGGAAAGGCAGATACGCAGTATTTT. The chain carries TRBV19 and TRBJ2-3; D is uncertain. The CDR3 is 15 residues long. Germline assignment: CDR1 LNHDA and CDR2 SQIVND (reference sequence). Trimming removed 7 bases at V and 4 bases at J, with 18 bases between.

The CDR3 DNA reads as TGTGCCAGCAGTGGGGGGAGTAGCGGGGGGTTCCACTACAATGAGCAGTTCTTC. It encodes CASSGGSSGGFHYNEQFF. The chain carries TRBV6-2 or TRBV6-3 and TRBJ2-1, with TRBD2 matching 10 bases. With V trimmed by 5 bases and J by 3 bases, 13 bases remained unmatched. The CDR3 contains 18 residues. The V gene's germline CDR1 is MNHEY and CDR2 SVGEGT.